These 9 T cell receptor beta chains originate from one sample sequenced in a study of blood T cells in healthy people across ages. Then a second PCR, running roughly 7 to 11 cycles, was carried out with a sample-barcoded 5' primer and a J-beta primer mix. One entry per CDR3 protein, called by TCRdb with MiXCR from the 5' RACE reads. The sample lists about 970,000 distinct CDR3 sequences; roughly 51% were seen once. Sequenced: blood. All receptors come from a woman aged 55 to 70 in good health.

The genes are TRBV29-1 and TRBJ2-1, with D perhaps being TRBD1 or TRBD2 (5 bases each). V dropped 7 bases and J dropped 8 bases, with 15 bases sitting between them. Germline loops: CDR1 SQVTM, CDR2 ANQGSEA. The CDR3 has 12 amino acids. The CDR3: CSARRGVYEQFF. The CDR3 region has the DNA TGCAGCGCCCGACGAGGGGTCTATGAGCAGTTCTTC.

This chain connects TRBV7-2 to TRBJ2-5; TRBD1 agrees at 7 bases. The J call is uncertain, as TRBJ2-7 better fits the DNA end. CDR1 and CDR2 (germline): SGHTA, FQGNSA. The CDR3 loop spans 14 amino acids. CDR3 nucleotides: TGTACCAGCAGCTCCAAGACAGGGACGTACGAGCAGTACTTC. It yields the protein CTSSSKTGTYEQYF.

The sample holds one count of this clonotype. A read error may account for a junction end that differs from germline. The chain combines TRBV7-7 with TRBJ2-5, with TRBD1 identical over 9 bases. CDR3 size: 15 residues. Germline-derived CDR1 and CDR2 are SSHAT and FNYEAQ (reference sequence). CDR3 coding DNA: TGTGCCGGCAGCGAAAACAGGGGGCACACAGAGACCCAGTACTTC. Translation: CAGSENRGHTETQYF.

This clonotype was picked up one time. The CDR3 loop reads CARSAGRVASYNEQFF. The CDR3, as DNA: TGTGCCAGATCCGCGGGGCGGGTAGCTAGCTACAATGAGCAGTTCTTC. The chain has TRBV7-2 and TRBJ2-1, with D perhaps TRBD2 (6 bases). The CDR3 runs to 16 residues. The germline gives CDR1 SGHTA, CDR2 FQGNSA. V was cut by 9 bases and J by 3 bases, with 21 bases left in between.

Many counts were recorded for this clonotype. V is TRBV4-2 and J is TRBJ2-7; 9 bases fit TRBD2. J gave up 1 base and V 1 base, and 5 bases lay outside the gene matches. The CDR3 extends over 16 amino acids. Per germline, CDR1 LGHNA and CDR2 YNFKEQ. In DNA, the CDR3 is TGTGCCAGCAGCCAAGTTCTAGCGGGGACATCCTACGAGCAGTACTTC. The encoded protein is CASSQVLAGTSYEQYF.

CDR3 nucleotides: TGTGCCATCAGCTCTTATGGCGGGAGGAAACCGGGTTCAGATACGCAGTATTTT. Protein: CAISSYGGRKPGSDTQYF. The genes are TRBV10-3 and TRBJ2-3, with 8 bases that match TRBD2. The ends lost 6 bases at V and 4 bases at J; junction bases unmatched: 18. The germline CDR1 and CDR2 sequences are ENHRY and SYGVKD. This CDR3 is 18 amino acids long.

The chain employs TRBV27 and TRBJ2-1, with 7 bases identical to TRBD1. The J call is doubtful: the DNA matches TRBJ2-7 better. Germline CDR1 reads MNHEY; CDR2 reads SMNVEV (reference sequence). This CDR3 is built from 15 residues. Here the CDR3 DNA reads TGTGCCAGCAGAGTGGACAGGAGTTATCATGGGGAGCAGTACTTC. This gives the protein CASRVDRSYHGEQYF.

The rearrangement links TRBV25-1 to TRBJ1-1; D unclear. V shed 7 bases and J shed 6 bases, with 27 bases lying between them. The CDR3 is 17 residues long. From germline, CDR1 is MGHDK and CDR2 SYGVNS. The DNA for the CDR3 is TGTGCCAGCACCCCACATCGGGTCCGATCGGTACGGGCTGAAGCTTTCTTT. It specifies CASTPHRVRSVRAEAFF.

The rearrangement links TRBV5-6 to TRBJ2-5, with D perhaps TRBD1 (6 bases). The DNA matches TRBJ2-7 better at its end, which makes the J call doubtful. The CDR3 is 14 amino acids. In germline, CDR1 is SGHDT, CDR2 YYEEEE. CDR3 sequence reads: CASSSGHRVTEQYF. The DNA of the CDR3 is TGTGCCAGCAGCTCGGGACACCGCGTGACCGAGCAGTACTTC.